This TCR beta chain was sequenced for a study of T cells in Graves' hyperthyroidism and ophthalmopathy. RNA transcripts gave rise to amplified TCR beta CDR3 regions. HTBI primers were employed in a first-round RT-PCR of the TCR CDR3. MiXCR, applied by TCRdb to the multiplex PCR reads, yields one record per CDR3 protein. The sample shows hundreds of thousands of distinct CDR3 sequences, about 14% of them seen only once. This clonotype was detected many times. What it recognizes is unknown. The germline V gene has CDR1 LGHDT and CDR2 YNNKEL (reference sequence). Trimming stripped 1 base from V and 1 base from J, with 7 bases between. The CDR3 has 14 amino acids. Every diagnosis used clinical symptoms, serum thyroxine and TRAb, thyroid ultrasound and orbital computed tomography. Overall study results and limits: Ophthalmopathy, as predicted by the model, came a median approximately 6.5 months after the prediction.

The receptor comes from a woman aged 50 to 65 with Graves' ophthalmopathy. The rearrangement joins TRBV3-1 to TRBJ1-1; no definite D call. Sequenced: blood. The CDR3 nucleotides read TGTGCCAGCAGCCAAGGAAATCAGAACACTGAAGCTTTCTTT. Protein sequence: CASSQGNQNTEAFF. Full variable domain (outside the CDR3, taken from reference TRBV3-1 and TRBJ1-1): DTAVSQTPKYLVTQMGNDKSIKCEQNLGHDTMYWYKQDSKKFLKIMFSYNNKELIINETVPNRFSPKSPDKAHLNLHINSLELGDSAVYFCASSQGNQNTEAFFGQGTRLTVV.